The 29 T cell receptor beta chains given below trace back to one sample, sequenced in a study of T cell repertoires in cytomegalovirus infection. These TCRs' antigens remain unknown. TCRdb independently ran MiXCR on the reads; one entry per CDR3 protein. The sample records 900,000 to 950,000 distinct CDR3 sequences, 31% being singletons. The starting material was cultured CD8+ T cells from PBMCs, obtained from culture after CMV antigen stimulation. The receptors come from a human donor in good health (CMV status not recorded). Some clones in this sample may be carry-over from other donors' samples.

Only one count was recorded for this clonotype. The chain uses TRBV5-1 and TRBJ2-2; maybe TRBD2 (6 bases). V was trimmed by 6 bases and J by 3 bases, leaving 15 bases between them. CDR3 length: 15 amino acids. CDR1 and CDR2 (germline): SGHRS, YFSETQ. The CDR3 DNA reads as TGCGCCAGCACGGAGGGAGACACTTACACCGGGGAGCTGTTTTTT. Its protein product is CASTEGDTYTGELFF.

CDR3: CASSLGSVDGELFF. The CDR3 bases are TGTGCCAGCAGCTTGGGATCCGTGGACGGGGAGCTGTTTTTT. The V gene is TRBV5-8, the J gene TRBJ2-2; D gene uncertain. The CDR3 sequence is 14 residues long. The V gene lost 0 bases and the J gene lost 7 bases, with 10 bases spanning the gap. CDR1 SGHTS and CDR2 YDEGEE come from the germline V gene.

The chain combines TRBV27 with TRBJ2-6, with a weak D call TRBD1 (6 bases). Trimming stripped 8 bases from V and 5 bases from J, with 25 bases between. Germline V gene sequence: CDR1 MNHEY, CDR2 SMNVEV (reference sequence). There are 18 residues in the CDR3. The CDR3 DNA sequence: TGTGCCAGCCGAGCAGGTTGGGCAGGGGAAGAGAGGGCCAACGTCCTGACTTTC. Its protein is CASRAGWAGEERANVLTF. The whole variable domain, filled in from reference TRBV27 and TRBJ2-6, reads EAQVTQNPRYLITVTGKKLTVTCSQNMNHEYMSWYRQDPGLGLRQIYYSMNVEVTDKGDVPEGYKVSRKEKRNFPLILESPSPNQTSLYFCASRAGWAGEERANVLTFGAGSRLTVL.

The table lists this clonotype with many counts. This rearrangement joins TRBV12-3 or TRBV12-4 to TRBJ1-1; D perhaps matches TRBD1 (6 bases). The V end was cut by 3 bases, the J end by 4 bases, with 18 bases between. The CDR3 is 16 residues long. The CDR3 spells CASSFVAGVVVTEAFF. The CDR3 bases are TGTGCCAGCAGTTTTGTGGCAGGGGTAGTGGTCACTGAAGCTTTCTTT.

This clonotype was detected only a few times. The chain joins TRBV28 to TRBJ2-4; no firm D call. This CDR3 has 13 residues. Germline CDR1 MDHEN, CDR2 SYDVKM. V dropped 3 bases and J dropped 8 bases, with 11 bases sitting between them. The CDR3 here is CASSFPSRDIQYF. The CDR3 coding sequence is TGTGCCAGCAGTTTCCCCAGCCGGGACATTCAGTACTTC.

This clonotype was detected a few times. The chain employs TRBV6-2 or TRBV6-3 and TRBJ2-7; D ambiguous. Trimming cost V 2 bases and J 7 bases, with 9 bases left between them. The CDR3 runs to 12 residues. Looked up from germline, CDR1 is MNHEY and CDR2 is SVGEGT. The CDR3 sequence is CASSYTNREQYF. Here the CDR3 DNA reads TGTGCCAGCAGTTACACGAATCGGGAGCAGTACTTC.

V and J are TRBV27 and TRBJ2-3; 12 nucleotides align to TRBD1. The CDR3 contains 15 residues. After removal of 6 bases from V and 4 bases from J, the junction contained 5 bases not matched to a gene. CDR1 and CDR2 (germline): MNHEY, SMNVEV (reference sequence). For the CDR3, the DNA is TGTGCCAGCAGCCCGGGGGACAGGGGGCCAGATACGCAGTATTTT. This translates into CASSPGDRGPDTQYF.

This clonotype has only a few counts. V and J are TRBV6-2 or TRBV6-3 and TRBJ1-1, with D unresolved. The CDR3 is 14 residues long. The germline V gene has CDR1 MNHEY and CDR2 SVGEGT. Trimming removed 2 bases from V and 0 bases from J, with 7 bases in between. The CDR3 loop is CASSYVTLNTEAFF. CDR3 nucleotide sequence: TGTGCCAGCAGTTACGTCACCCTGAACACTGAAGCTTTCTTT.

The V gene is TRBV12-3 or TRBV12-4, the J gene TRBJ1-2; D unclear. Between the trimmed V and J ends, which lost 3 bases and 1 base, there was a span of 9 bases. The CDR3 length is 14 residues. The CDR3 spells CASSFLRNNYGYTF. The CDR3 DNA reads TGTGCCAGCAGTTTCCTCAGAAATAACTATGGCTACACCTTC.

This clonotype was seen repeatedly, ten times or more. CDR3 sequence (DNA): TGTGCCAGCAGCCATATCTCCGGGACAGGGACGAGCTACGAGCAGTACGTC. As protein: CASSHISGTGTSYEQYV. This sequence joins TRBV7-2 and TRBJ2-7, with TRBD1 identical over 9 bases. Germline CDR1 and CDR2: SGHTA and FQGNSA. Losses at the gene ends were 5 bases for V and 3 bases for J; bases not matched to a gene: 14. This CDR3 has 17 residues.

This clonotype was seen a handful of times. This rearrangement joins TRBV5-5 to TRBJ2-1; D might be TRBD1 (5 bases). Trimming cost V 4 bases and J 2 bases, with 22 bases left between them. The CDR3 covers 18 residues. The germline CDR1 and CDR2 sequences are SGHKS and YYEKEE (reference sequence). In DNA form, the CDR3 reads TGTGCCAGCAGCCAGGACATTGTACGCTACAAGACCTACAATGAGCAGTTCTTC. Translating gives CASSQDIVRYKTYNEQFF.

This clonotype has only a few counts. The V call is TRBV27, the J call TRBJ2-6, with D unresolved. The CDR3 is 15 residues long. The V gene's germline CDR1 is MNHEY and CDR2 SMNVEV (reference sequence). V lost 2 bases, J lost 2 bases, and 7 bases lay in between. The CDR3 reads CASSLGNPGANVLTF. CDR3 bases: TGTGCCAGCAGTTTAGGGAACCCTGGGGCCAACGTCCTGACTTTC.

CDR3 DNA: TGCGCCAGCAGCCAATTTCAGGGACTAGCGGGGGAACCCTACGAGCAGTACTTC. Translated, it gives CASSQFQGLAGEPYEQYF. V usage is TRBV4-1 and J usage is TRBJ2-7; TRBD2 matches 14 bases. Germline assignment: CDR1 MGHRA and CDR2 YSYEKL. The CDR3 has 18 residues. V lost 2 bases and J lost 2; bases outside the gene matches: 8.

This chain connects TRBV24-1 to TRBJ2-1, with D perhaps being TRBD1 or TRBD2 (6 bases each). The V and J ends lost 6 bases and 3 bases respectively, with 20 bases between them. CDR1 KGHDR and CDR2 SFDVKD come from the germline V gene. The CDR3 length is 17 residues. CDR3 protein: CATSLNGGASLYNEQFF. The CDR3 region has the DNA TGTGCCACCAGTCTAAACGGGGGCGCCAGTCTCTACAATGAGCAGTTCTTC.

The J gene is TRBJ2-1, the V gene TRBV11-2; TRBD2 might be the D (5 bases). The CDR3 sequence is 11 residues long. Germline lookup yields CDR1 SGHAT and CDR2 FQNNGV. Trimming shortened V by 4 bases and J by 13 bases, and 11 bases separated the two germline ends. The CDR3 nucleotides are TGTGCCAGCAGCTCGAGGGCTCAACAGTTCTTC. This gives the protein CASSSRAQQFF.

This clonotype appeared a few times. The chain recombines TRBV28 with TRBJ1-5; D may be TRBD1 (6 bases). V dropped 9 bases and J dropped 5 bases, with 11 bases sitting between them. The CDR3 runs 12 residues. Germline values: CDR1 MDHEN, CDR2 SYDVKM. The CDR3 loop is CASTGWDQPQHF. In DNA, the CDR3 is TGTGCCAGTACAGGGTGGGATCAGCCCCAGCATTTT. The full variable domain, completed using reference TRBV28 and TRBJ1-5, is DVKVTQSSRYLVKRTGEKVFLECVQDMDHENMFWYRQDPGLGLRLIYFSYDVKMKEKGDIPEGYSVSREKKERFSLILESASTNQTSMYLCASTGWDQPQHFGDGTRLSIL.

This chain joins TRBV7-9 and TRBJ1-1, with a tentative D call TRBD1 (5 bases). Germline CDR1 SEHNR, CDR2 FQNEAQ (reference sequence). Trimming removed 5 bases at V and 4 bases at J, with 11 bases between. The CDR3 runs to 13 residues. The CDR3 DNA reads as TGTGCCAGCAGCCCTACTCAGGGCACTGAAGCTTTCTTT. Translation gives CASSPTQGTEAFF.

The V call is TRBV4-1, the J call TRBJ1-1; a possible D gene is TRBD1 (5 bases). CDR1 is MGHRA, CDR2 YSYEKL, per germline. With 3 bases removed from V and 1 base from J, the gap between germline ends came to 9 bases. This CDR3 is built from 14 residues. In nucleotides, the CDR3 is TGCGCCAGCAGCCATGGGGGGGGGAACACTGAAGCTTTCTTT. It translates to CASSHGGGNTEAFF.

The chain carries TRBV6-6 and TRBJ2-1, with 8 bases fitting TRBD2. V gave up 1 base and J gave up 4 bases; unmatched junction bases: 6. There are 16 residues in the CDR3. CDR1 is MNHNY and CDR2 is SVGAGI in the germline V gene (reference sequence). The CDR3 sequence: CASSYLPAGEYNEQFF. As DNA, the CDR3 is TGTGCCAGCAGTTACTTGCCAGCGGGGGAATACAATGAGCAGTTCTTC.

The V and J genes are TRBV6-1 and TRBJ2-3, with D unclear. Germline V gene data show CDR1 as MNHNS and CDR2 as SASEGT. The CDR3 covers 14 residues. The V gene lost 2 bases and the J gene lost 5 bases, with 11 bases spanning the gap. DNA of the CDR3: TGTGCCAGCAGTGAATTAGTGAGGAAAGATACGCAGTATTTT. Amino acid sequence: CASSELVRKDTQYF.

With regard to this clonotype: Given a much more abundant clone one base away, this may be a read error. The CDR3 sequence is CANGDSNQPQHF. CDR3 nucleotide sequence: TGTGCCAACGGGGATAGCAATCAGCCCCAGCATTTT. V and J are TRBV28 and TRBJ1-5; no firm D call. Germline V CDR1 and CDR2: MDHEN, SYDVKM. V gave up 10 bases and J gave up 0 bases, with 7 bases separating them. This CDR3 is 12 amino acids long.

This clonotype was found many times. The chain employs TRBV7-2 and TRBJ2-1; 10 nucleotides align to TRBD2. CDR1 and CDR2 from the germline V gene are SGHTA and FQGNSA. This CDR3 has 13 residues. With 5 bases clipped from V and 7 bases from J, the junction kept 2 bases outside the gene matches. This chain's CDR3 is CASSTSGANEQFF. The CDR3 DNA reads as TGTGCCAGCAGCACTAGCGGGGCTAATGAGCAGTTCTTC.

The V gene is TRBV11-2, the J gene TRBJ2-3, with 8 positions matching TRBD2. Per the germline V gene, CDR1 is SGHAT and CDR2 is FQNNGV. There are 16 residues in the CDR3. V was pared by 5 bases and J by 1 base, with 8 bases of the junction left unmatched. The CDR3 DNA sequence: TGTGCCAGCAGCCCGGGGGGGGGGACCCGCACAGATACGCAGTATTTT. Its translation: CASSPGGGTRTDTQYF.

CDR3 bases: TGTGCCAGCAGGAGGGGACAGGCCCCCTACGAGCAGTACTTC. Residues: CASRRGQAPYEQYF. V usage is TRBV6-1 and J usage is TRBJ2-7, with TRBD1 matching over 8 bases. The CDR3 length is 14 residues. Germline trimming cut 6 bases from V and 2 bases from J; bases unmatched to any gene: 6. The germline V gene has CDR1 MNHNS and CDR2 SASEGT.

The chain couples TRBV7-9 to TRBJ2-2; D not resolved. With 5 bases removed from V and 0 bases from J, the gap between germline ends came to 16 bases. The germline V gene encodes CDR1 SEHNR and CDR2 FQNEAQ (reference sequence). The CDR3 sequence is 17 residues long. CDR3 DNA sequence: TGTGCCAGCAGCCCCCCGGGCGGCTTTCCGAACACCGGGGAGCTGTTTTTT. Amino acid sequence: CASSPPGGFPNTGELFF.

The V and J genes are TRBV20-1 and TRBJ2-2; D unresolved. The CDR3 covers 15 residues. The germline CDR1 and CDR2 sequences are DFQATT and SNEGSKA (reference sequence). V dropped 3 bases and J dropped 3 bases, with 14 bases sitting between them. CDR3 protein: CSASLLLRDTGELFF. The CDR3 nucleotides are TGCAGTGCTAGCCTCCTTCTACGGGACACCGGGGAGCTGTTTTTT.

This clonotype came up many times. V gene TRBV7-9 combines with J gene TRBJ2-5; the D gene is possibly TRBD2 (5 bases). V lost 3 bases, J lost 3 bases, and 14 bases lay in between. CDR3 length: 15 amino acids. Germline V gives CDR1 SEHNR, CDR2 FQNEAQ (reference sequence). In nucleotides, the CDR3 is TGTGCCAGCAGCTTTTCTAAAGCGCGGGAAGAGACCCAGTACTTC. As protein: CASSFSKAREETQYF.

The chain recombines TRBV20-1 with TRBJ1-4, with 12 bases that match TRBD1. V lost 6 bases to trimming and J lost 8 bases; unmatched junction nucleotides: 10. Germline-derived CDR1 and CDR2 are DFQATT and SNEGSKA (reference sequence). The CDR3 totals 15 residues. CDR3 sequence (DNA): TGCAGTGCCCCGCCTTGGGACAGGGGGCGGGAAAAACTGTTTTTT. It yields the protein CSAPPWDRGREKLFF.

CDR3 nucleotide sequence: TGTGCCAGCAGTTTTCCGTCGGAGGGGAATCAGCCCCAGCATTTT. This sequence encodes CASSFPSEGNQPQHF. The V gene is TRBV12-3 or TRBV12-4, the J gene TRBJ1-5; possibly TRBD1 for D (5 bases). V was cut by 3 bases and J by 4 bases, with 13 bases left in between. This CDR3 has 15 residues.